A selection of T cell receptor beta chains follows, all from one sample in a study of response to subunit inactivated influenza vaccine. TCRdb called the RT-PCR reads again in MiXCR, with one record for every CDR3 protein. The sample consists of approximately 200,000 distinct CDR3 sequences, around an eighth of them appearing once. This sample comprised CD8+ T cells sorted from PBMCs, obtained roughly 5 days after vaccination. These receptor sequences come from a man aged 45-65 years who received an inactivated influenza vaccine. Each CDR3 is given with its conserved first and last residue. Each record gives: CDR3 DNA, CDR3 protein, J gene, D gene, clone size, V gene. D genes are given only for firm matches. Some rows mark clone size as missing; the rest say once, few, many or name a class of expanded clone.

CDR3nt: TGTGCCAGCAGTCGCCTTGTTACCGGGACGGCAAAAAACATTCAGTACTTC
CDR3aa: CASSRLVTGTAKNIQYF
j_gene: TRBJ2-4
d_gene: -
abundance: few
v_gene: TRBV12-3/TRBV12-4

CDR3nt: TGCGCCAGCAGCCAAGATACCTGGGGAGGTTACGAGCAGTACTTC
CDR3aa: CASSQDTWGGYEQYF
j_gene: TRBJ2-7
d_gene: -
abundance: -
v_gene: TRBV4-3

CDR3nt: TGTGCCAGCAGCATTACAGGATACAGCTCCTACGAGCAGTACTTC
CDR3aa: CASSITGYSSYEQYF
j_gene: TRBJ2-7
d_gene: -
abundance: -
v_gene: TRBV7-2

CDR3nt: TGTGCCAGCAGCTTTCCTAGCGGGGGGATCTCCTACAATGAGCAGTTCTTC
CDR3aa: CASSFPSGGISYNEQFF
j_gene: TRBJ2-1
d_gene: TRBD2
abundance: few
v_gene: TRBV7-9

CDR3nt: TGTGCCAGCAGTTTCTGGCTAGCGGGAGGTAAAGAGCAGTTCTTC
CDR3aa: CASSFWLAGGKEQFF
j_gene: TRBJ2-1
d_gene: TRBD2
abundance: many
v_gene: TRBV28

CDR3nt: TGCGCCAGCAGCCCCTGGACTAGCGCCGATGAGCAGTTCTTC
CDR3aa: CASSPWTSADEQFF
j_gene: TRBJ2-1
d_gene: TRBD2
abundance: -
v_gene: TRBV5-1

CDR3nt: TGTGCCAGCAGCTCGACTAGCGGGGTTAACACCGGGGAGCTGTTTTTT
CDR3aa: CASSSTSGVNTGELFF
j_gene: TRBJ2-2
d_gene: TRBD2
abundance: -
v_gene: TRBV7-9

CDR3nt: TGTGCCAGCAGTTTATCCCTCCCGACGGTTAACTATGGCTACACCTTC
CDR3aa: CASSLSLPTVNYGYTF
j_gene: TRBJ1-2
d_gene: -
abundance: many
v_gene: TRBV27

CDR3nt: TGTGCCAGCAGCCTCAGACTAGCCGAGTATGACAATGAGCAGTTCTTC
CDR3aa: CASSLRLAEYDNEQFF
j_gene: TRBJ2-1
d_gene: TRBD2
abundance: -
v_gene: TRBV7-9

CDR3nt: TGCAGTGCTAGAGAATCATACAGGGGAACTGAAGCTTTCTTT
CDR3aa: CSARESYRGTEAFF
j_gene: TRBJ1-1
d_gene: TRBD1
abundance: many
v_gene: TRBV20-1

CDR3nt: TGCAGCGTTGACAGTTGGGGACTAGGTAACGAGCAGTACTTC
CDR3aa: CSVDSWGLGNEQYF
j_gene: TRBJ2-7
d_gene: TRBD2
abundance: few
v_gene: TRBV29-1

CDR3nt: TGTGCCATCAGTGAGTCTTGGGTCGGAGGCACCGGGGAGCTGTTTTTT
CDR3aa: CAISESWVGGTGELFF
j_gene: TRBJ2-2
d_gene: -
abundance: -
v_gene: TRBV10-3

CDR3nt: TGCGCCAGCAGCTTGGCCGGCTACCGGGGAGATACGCAGTATTTT
CDR3aa: CASSLAGYRGDTQYF
j_gene: TRBJ2-3
d_gene: -
abundance: many
v_gene: TRBV5-1

CDR3nt: TGTGCCAGCAGTTACTCTAGCTCCTATAATTCACCCCTCCACTTT
CDR3aa: CASSYSSSYNSPLHF
j_gene: TRBJ1-6
d_gene: -
abundance: few
v_gene: TRBV6-5

CDR3nt: TGTGCCAGCAGCTCCTACGGACAGGGTCTCACAGATACGCAGTATTTT
CDR3aa: CASSSYGQGLTDTQYF
j_gene: TRBJ2-3
d_gene: TRBD1
abundance: few
v_gene: TRBV7-8

CDR3nt: TGTGCTAGTGGTTTGGTAGAGGTGGATTACGAGCAGTACTTC
CDR3aa: CASGLVEVDYEQYF
j_gene: TRBJ2-7
d_gene: -
abundance: few
v_gene: TRBV12-5

CDR3nt: TGTGCCAGTCCGGTACAGGGAGGAAATCAGCCCCAGCATTTT
CDR3aa: CASPVQGGNQPQHF
j_gene: TRBJ1-5
d_gene: -
abundance: few
v_gene: TRBV19

CDR3nt: TGTGCCAGCAGCTTAACGGCAGCGGCCACAGATACGCAGTATTTT
CDR3aa: CASSLTAAATDTQYF
j_gene: TRBJ2-3
d_gene: -
abundance: few
v_gene: TRBV7-3

CDR3nt: TGTGCCAGCAGCACTCCCTCCCACACAGGGATCTATGGCTACACCTTC
CDR3aa: CASSTPSHTGIYGYTF
j_gene: TRBJ1-2
d_gene: -
abundance: few
v_gene: TRBV5-6

CDR3nt: TGTGCCAGTAACGTTGTGGGGGGCGATGAGCAGTTCTTC
CDR3aa: CASNVVGGDEQFF
j_gene: TRBJ2-1
d_gene: -
abundance: -
v_gene: TRBV19

CDR3nt: TGTGCCAGCAGTCGCCGGGACAGCTCTGGAAACACCATATATTTT
CDR3aa: CASSRRDSSGNTIYF
j_gene: TRBJ1-3
d_gene: TRBD1
abundance: few
v_gene: TRBV2

CDR3nt: TGTGCCAGCAGTTTTTTGTCTCAGCAAGGCTACACCTTC
CDR3aa: CASSFLSQQGYTF
j_gene: TRBJ1-2
d_gene: -
abundance: -
v_gene: TRBV12-3/TRBV12-4

CDR3nt: TGTGCCAGCAGCTTAATCGGGGGGGAATGGGGAGAGGCGCAGAATCAGCCCCAGCATTTT
CDR3aa: CASSLIGGEWGEAQNQPQHF
j_gene: TRBJ1-5
d_gene: -
abundance: -
v_gene: TRBV7-3

CDR3nt: TGTGCCATCAGTGAATTAGGGATCCAAAACACTGAAGCTTTCTTT
CDR3aa: CAISELGIQNTEAFF
j_gene: TRBJ1-1
d_gene: -
abundance: -
v_gene: TRBV10-3

CDR3nt: TGTGCCAGCAGCCGACAGGGTTTTAGCACAGATACGCAGTATTTT
CDR3aa: CASSRQGFSTDTQYF
j_gene: TRBJ2-3
d_gene: TRBD1
abundance: few
v_gene: TRBV5-5

CDR3nt: TGTGCCAGCAGAGCGACAAGTTCCTACGAGCAGTACTTC
CDR3aa: CASRATSSYEQYF
j_gene: TRBJ2-7
d_gene: -
abundance: -
v_gene: TRBV7-8

CDR3nt: TGCAGTGCTAGAATCCTGTCTCAAGAGACCCAGTACTTC
CDR3aa: CSARILSQETQYF
j_gene: TRBJ2-5
d_gene: -
abundance: few
v_gene: TRBV20-1

CDR3nt: TGTGCCAGCAGTTACTCGGGACCGCTCGGTGCCAAAAACATTCAGTACTTC
CDR3aa: CASSYSGPLGAKNIQYF
j_gene: TRBJ2-4
d_gene: -
abundance: few
v_gene: TRBV6-2/TRBV6-3

CDR3nt: TGTGCCAGCAGCGTAGGACGGAACACCGGGGAGCTGTTTTTT
CDR3aa: CASSVGRNTGELFF
j_gene: TRBJ2-2
d_gene: -
abundance: -
v_gene: TRBV9

CDR3nt: TGCAGTGCCCCCGGAGGCGGACTAGCGGAGGGAAGGGGTTACAATGAGCAGTTCTTC
CDR3aa: CSAPGGGLAEGRGYNEQFF
j_gene: TRBJ2-1
d_gene: TRBD2
abundance: -
v_gene: TRBV20-1

CDR3nt: TGTGCCAGCAGCTTGGCCTCGCTAGCGGGGGGCTTTCAAGAGACCCAGTACTTC
CDR3aa: CASSLASLAGGFQETQYF
j_gene: TRBJ2-5
d_gene: TRBD2
abundance: many
v_gene: TRBV5-5

CDR3nt: TGTGCCAGCAGCGTACTAGCGGAGAGCACAGATACGCAGTATTTT
CDR3aa: CASSVLAESTDTQYF
j_gene: TRBJ2-3
d_gene: TRBD2
abundance: -
v_gene: TRBV7-9

CDR3nt: TGTGCCAGCAGCTCCTCGACAGCCTCTAGCACAGATACGCAGTATTTT
CDR3aa: CASSSSTASSTDTQYF
j_gene: TRBJ2-3
d_gene: -
abundance: -
v_gene: TRBV4-2

CDR3nt: TGCAGCGTTGAAGATCATAAACACTCCTACGAGCAGTACTTC
CDR3aa: CSVEDHKHSYEQYF
j_gene: TRBJ2-7
d_gene: -
abundance: few
v_gene: TRBV29-1

CDR3nt: TGTGCCTGGGCTGGGGCTTCCTACGAGCAGTACTTC
CDR3aa: CAWAGASYEQYF
j_gene: TRBJ2-7
d_gene: -
abundance: many
v_gene: TRBV30

CDR3nt: TGTGCCGGCAGCGACAGGGGCAATGAGCAGTTCTTC
CDR3aa: CAGSDRGNEQFF
j_gene: TRBJ2-1
d_gene: TRBD1
abundance: -
v_gene: TRBV9

CDR3nt: TGTGCCAGCAGCTTGTGGGACAGCCAAGAGACCCAGTACTTC
CDR3aa: CASSLWDSQETQYF
j_gene: TRBJ2-5
d_gene: TRBD1
abundance: -
v_gene: TRBV5-5

CDR3nt: TGTGCCAGCAGCCGGGACCCCTCGTACGAGCAGTACTTC
CDR3aa: CASSRDPSYEQYF
j_gene: TRBJ2-7
d_gene: -
abundance: few
v_gene: TRBV13

CDR3nt: TGCGCCAGCAGTGAGACTTCGGCAGGGTGGCACGATACGCAGTATTTT
CDR3aa: CASSETSAGWHDTQYF
j_gene: TRBJ2-3
d_gene: -
abundance: -
v_gene: TRBV10-2

CDR3nt: TGTGCGAGCGGAGATAGCAATCAGCCCCAGCATTTT
CDR3aa: CASGDSNQPQHF
j_gene: TRBJ1-5
d_gene: -
abundance: many
v_gene: TRBV7-9

CDR3nt: TGTGTCCCGGTTGTGACCGGGGAGCTGTTTTTT
CDR3aa: CVPVVTGELFF
j_gene: TRBJ2-2
d_gene: -
abundance: -
v_gene: TRBV7-9

CDR3nt: TGTGCCAGCAGCTTAGTAGTCGGTGGCTCTGGAAACACCATATATTTT
CDR3aa: CASSLVVGGSGNTIYF
j_gene: TRBJ1-3
d_gene: -
abundance: -
v_gene: TRBV7-9

CDR3nt: TGCGCCAGCAGTGAGTCGGAAACAGGGGGCACTGAAGCTTTCTTT
CDR3aa: CASSESETGGTEAFF
j_gene: TRBJ1-1
d_gene: TRBD1
abundance: -
v_gene: TRBV10-2

CDR3nt: TGTGCCTGGAGTGGATGGTCAGGGCCACAGGGGTCCTACGAGCAGTACTTC
CDR3aa: CAWSGWSGPQGSYEQYF
j_gene: TRBJ2-7
d_gene: TRBD1
abundance: few
v_gene: TRBV30

CDR3nt: TGTGCCAGTGGGCCCCCGGGGGAGACCCAGTACTTC
CDR3aa: CASGPPGETQYF
j_gene: TRBJ2-5
d_gene: -
abundance: -
v_gene: TRBV14

CDR3nt: TGCAGTGCACGACAGAGGGCGAACACTGAAGCTTTCTTT
CDR3aa: CSARQRANTEAFF
j_gene: TRBJ1-1
d_gene: -
abundance: -
v_gene: TRBV20-1

CDR3nt: TGTGCCAGCAGCAGGACGAACGGGGAGCTGTTTTTT
CDR3aa: CASSRTNGELFF
j_gene: TRBJ2-2
d_gene: -
abundance: few
v_gene: TRBV7-3

CDR3nt: TGTGCCAGCAGACTGGGGACAGGGGAGCAGTACTTC
CDR3aa: CASRLGTGEQYF
j_gene: TRBJ2-7
d_gene: TRBD1
abundance: -
v_gene: TRBV7-9

CDR3nt: TGTGCCAGCAGCACCCCGCAGGCGGGGTTTAAGACCCAGTACTTC
CDR3aa: CASSTPQAGFKTQYF
j_gene: TRBJ2-5
d_gene: -
abundance: -
v_gene: TRBV11-2

CDR3nt: TGTGCCAGCAGCGTAGGTACTAGCGGGAGCTCCGAGCAGTACTTC
CDR3aa: CASSVGTSGSSEQYF
j_gene: TRBJ2-7
d_gene: TRBD2
abundance: many
v_gene: TRBV9

CDR3nt: TGTGCCAGCCGGGACTTGAACACCGGGGAGCTGTTTTTT
CDR3aa: CASRDLNTGELFF
j_gene: TRBJ2-2
d_gene: -
abundance: -
v_gene: TRBV2

CDR3nt: TGCAGTGCTAGAGACATATCCTACGAGCAGTACTTC
CDR3aa: CSARDISYEQYF
j_gene: TRBJ2-7
d_gene: -
abundance: -
v_gene: TRBV20-1

CDR3nt: TGTGCCTGGAGCGAAGACTTTGACTCGCAAGGCTACACCTTC
CDR3aa: CAWSEDFDSQGYTF
j_gene: TRBJ1-2
d_gene: -
abundance: few
v_gene: TRBV30

CDR3nt: TGTGCCAGCAGTTACTCCTATCCGGGGGGGGCCGCCGGGGAAGAGACCCAGTACTTC
CDR3aa: CASSYSYPGGAAGEETQYF
j_gene: TRBJ2-5
d_gene: TRBD2
abundance: -
v_gene: TRBV6-5

CDR3nt: TGTGCCAGCCGGGGGTACTTTAACTATGGCTACACCTTC
CDR3aa: CASRGYFNYGYTF
j_gene: TRBJ1-2
d_gene: -
abundance: many
v_gene: TRBV12-3/TRBV12-4